This record covers a single T cell receptor (beta chain). This clonotype was seen repeatedly, ten times or more. Its binding antigen is unknown. No base quality information exists; no much larger clone differs at one position. The data were taken from a study of T-cell memory formation after mild COVID-19 (dated by TCRdb to the early 2020s). About the study as a whole: Most TCR sequence clusters were specific to one of the two donors. Two young, previously healthy adult volunteers, one female and one male, were included in the cohort. In a couple of donors, T-cell clones that expanded and contracted after mild COVID-19 were followed by sequencing TCRalpha and TCRbeta repertoires longitudinally. Overall results and qualifications from the work: Whether the second-wave clones peaking on day 37 were SARS-CoV-2 specific was not confirmed. Clones that contracted from day 15 to 85 showed balanced CD4/CD8 phenotypes, whereas a second wave of clones that expanded from day 15 to 37 leaned towards CD4+. Contracting CD4+ clones were located mainly in the CM and EM memory subsets, whereas CD8+ clones were found to be enriched in EMRA. Only two mild cases were covered in the study, and larger cohorts including severe cases with pre-infection samples were considered necessary. The detection of some responding clones in pre-infection memory suggests that pre-existing cross-reactive memory T cells joined the SARS-CoV-2 response.

Ficoll-Paque density gradient centrifugation was used to isolate PBMCs. These reads were obtained on an Illumina NovaSeq 6000. cDNA libraries for TCRalpha and TCRbeta were prepared by 5'RACE using constant-segment primers, with sample barcodes and unique molecular identifiers added. Trizol reagent was used to extract RNA from every sample. Library amplification was performed in two PCR steps, and a second sample barcode and Illumina TruSeq adapters were introduced in the second step. Sequencing of libraries was performed on an Illumina NovaSeq with 2 x 150 bp paired-end reads. In the original analysis: The reads were demultiplexed and collapsed into UMI-guided consensus sequences using migec v1.2.7. Using mixcr v2.1.11, the UMI consensuses were aligned to TRA and TRB V and J templates and assembled into clonotypes. A clonotype was counted as expanded or contracted only if both edgeR and NoisET called the change significant, with noise models trained on biological replicates. For edgeR calls, a false discovery rate-adjusted p below 0.01 and a log2 fold-change threshold of 1 were applied. As an exploratory analysis of dynamics, max-normalized trajectories of the 1000 most abundant clonotypes were examined with PCA combined with hierarchical clustering. Separately sequenced CD4+ and CD8+ repertoires were used to assign the CD4 or CD8 phenotype of responding clones. TCRdb's own reprocessing of the public reads used fastp at Q25 and MiXCR and kept productive beta chains. Each record represents a unique CDR3 protein, reported with the most common genes and DNA among its rows. These V and J calls originate from TCRdb's pipeline instead of the authors' own analysis. In all, the sample holds more than 200,000 distinct CDR3 sequences, and about a sixth of those were seen once. The ten largest clonotypes hold 3% to 4.5% of the sample.

CDR1 is given as DFQATT and CDR2 as SNEGSKA, both from the germline V gene (reference sequence). Trimming costs V 3 bases and J 6 bases, and their ends lie 12 bases apart. From its cysteine to its phenylalanine, the CDR3 spans 13 amino acids. Only the CDR3 DNA stays, 39 bases, in frame from base 1. In this chain, TRBV20-1 is recombined with TRBJ1-5, with the identity of the D gene unclear. The TCR comes from a man aged 18 to 30 who had mild COVID-19 (a few samples of this study predate the infection). The sample titles of this study are shuffled in the database, so cell type and time point are left out; the donor was told from shared clones. The sequenced material came from PBMCs or a T cell subset sorted from them (not recorded which). The CDR3 reads CSASWQVSQPQHF. In nucleotides, the sequence is TGCAGTGCTAGCTGGCAGGTTAGTCAGCCCCAGCATTTT.